The 3 T cell receptor beta chains below were found in one sample sequenced in a study of T cells after yellow fever vaccination. TCRdb redid the calling of the 5' RACE reads with MiXCR, one entry per CDR3 protein. The sample shows about 200,000 distinct CDR3 sequences, 3.2% of them seen only once. Sample: CD4+ T cells sorted from PBMCs, taken 10 days after the yellow fever booster vaccination. These receptor sequences come from a man between 18 and 35 years old who received the YFV17D yellow fever vaccine.

The rearrangement uses TRBV6-5 and TRBJ1-4; possible D gene TRBD1, 6 bases. This CDR3 has 16 amino acids. The V gene lost 2 bases and the J gene lost 3 bases, with 13 bases spanning the gap. Germline CDR1 is MNHEY and CDR2 is SVGAGI. The CDR3: CASSYGLGAANEKLFF. The CDR3 DNA reads as TGTGCCAGCAGTTACGGTTTGGGGGCGGCTAATGAAAAACTGTTTTTT.

This clonotype was counted ten times or more. V usage is TRBV7-8 and J usage is TRBJ1-1, with no clear D. The CDR3 loop spans 12 amino acids. V lost 5 bases and J lost 7, with 11 bases in between. From germline, CDR1 is SGHVS and CDR2 FQNEAQ. The CDR3 protein is CASSPDLGEAFF. CDR3 DNA: TGTGCCAGCAGCCCGGACCTCGGTGAAGCTTTCTTT.

This clonotype has at least ten counts. The chain carries TRBV9 and TRBJ1-3; TRBD1 is a possible D gene (5 bases). Trimming pared 0 bases from V and 8 bases from J, leaving 12 bases between. The CDR3 contains 14 residues. Germline CDR1 reads SGDLS; CDR2 reads YYNGEE. CDR3 residues: CASSVDTRGDTIYF. CDR3 nucleotide sequence: TGTGCCAGCAGCGTAGATACGCGGGGCGACACCATATATTTT.